This T cell receptor beta chain was identified during a study of T cell repertoires and HLA-DP antigens. Study overall: CD4+ T cells were cocultured with HeLa cells expressing HLA-DP. The donors, ranging 18-to-29 to 60-to-69 years, included a couple of males and one female.

This CDR3 comprises 13 residues. CDR1 and CDR2 from the germline V gene are MRHNA and SNTAGT. Trimming took off 1 base at V and 3 bases at J, with 4 bases between the two ends. A note on this clone: Antigen unknown.

The primer mix covered 54 TRBV segments and 13 TRBJ segments. Libraries were prepared by immunoSEQ multiplex PCR; TCRdb keeps only in-frame clonotypes and omits some of them. The profile shows 65,000 to 90,000 clones, about 82% of them singletons. The origin of this receptor is a man aged 55 to 70 in good health and CMV-seronegative. The sequencing input was CD4+ T cells from PBMCs. The gene calls are TRBV6-4 and TRBJ1-5; the D is unclear. The CDR3 spells CASSDCSNQPQHF. The CDR3, as DNA: TGTGCCAGCAGTGACTGTTCCAATCAGCCCCAGCATTTT.